These 6 T cell receptor beta chains were sequenced from one sample in a study of liver allograft versus peripheral blood T cells. Looking at the study overall: The authors compared T cell receptor repertoires in transplanted livers with those in the peripheral blood of recipients.

MiXCR, run by TCRdb on the reads, gives a single entry per CDR3 protein. Of approximately 16,000 distinct CDR3 sequences listed, around a fifth are singletons. These receptors all stem from a human patient who had a liver transplant. The T cells may partly be graft donor cells.

This clonotype occurred many times. The chain has TRBV27 and TRBJ1-3, with D possibly TRBD1 on 5 matching bases. The length of the CDR3 is 15 residues. Germline loops: CDR1 MNHEY, CDR2 SMNVEV (reference sequence). V lost 3 bases to trimming and J lost 2 bases, with 11 bases between them. CDR3 DNA sequence: TGTGCCAGCAGTTTCCAGGGTGTCCCTGGAAACACCATATATTTT. Its translation: CASSFQGVPGNTIYF.

The gene calls are TRBV5-4 and TRBJ1-2; 7 bases align to TRBD1. CDR3 size: 14 residues. Germline V lookup: CDR1 SGHNT, CDR2 YYREEE (reference sequence). J lost 4 bases, V lost 1 base, and 4 bases had no gene match. In DNA, the CDR3 is TGTGCCAGCAGCTTGAAAGGGGGCACCTATGGCTACACCTTC. Its translation is CASSLKGGTYGYTF. The full variable domain, its missing parts supplied by reference TRBV5-4 and TRBJ1-2, is ETGVTQSPTHLIKTRGQQVTLRCSSQSGHNTVSWYQQALGQGPQFIFQYYREEENGRGNFPPRFSGLQFPNYSSELNVNALELDDSALYLCASSLKGGTYGYTFGSGTRLTVV.

This clonotype was picked up many times. The rearrangement links TRBV10-3 to TRBJ2-7, with 8 bases that match TRBD1. The CDR3 has 14 amino acids. The junction had 6 bases not matched to a gene; V was cut back by 3 bases and J by 5 bases. The V gene's germline CDR1 is ENHRY and CDR2 SYGVKD. The CDR3 sequence: CAISDNPTGDEQYF. As DNA, the CDR3 is TGTGCCATCAGTGATAACCCGACAGGGGACGAGCAGTACTTC.

This sequence joins TRBV19 and TRBJ1-2, with D tentatively TRBD1 (5 bases). The CDR3 consists of 15 residues. CDR1 and CDR2 (germline): LNHDA, SQIVND (reference sequence). Trimming removed 7 bases from V and 2 bases from J, with 17 bases in between. CDR3 sequence reads: CASKTGRTGNYGYTF. The CDR3 coding sequence is TGTGCCAGTAAGACCGGAAGAACAGGAAACTATGGCTACACCTTC.

This clonotype is medium-sized. The chain employs TRBV18 and TRBJ1-1; D is unclear. This CDR3 comprises 13 residues. The germline V and J ends were trimmed by 6 bases and 4 bases, with 12 bases remaining between them. Germline CDR1 and CDR2: KGHSH and LQKENI. CDR3 sequence (DNA): TGTGCCAGCTCGGTAGGGAGAGGCACTGAAGCTTTCTTT. Translating it yields CASSVGRGTEAFF.

This clonotype was counted a few times. The genes are TRBV28 and TRBJ2-5; 14 bases map to TRBD2. Germline assignment: CDR1 MDHEN and CDR2 SYDVKM. With 6 bases clipped from V and 6 bases from J, the junction kept 3 bases outside the gene matches. The CDR3 runs 14 residues. DNA for the CDR3: TGTGCCAGCAGGACTAGCGGGGGGGTGAAGACCCAGTACTTC. This gives the protein CASRTSGGVKTQYF. The full variable domain, rest sourced from reference TRBV28 and TRBJ2-5, is DVKVTQSSRYLVKRTGEKVFLECVQDMDHENMFWYRQDPGLGLRLIYFSYDVKMKEKGDIPEGYSVSREKKERFSLILESASTNQTSMYLCASRTSGGVKTQYFGPGTRLLVL.